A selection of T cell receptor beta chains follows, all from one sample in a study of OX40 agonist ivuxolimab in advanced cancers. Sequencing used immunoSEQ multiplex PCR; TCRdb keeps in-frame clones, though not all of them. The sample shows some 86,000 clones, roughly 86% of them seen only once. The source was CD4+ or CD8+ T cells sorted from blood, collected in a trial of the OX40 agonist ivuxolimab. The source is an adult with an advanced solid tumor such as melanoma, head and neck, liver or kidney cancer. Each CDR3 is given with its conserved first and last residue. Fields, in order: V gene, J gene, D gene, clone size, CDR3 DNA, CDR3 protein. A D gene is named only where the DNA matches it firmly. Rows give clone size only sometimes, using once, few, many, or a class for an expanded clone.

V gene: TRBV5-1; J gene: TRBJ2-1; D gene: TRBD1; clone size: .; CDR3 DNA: TGCGCCAGCAGCTTAACCGGGACAGGGGTATACAATGAGCAGTTCTTC; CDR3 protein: CASSLTGTGVYNEQFF
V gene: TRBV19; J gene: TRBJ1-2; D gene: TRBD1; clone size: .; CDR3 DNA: TGTGCCAGTAGTGTGAAAGGGGGCGGCTATGGCTACACCTTC; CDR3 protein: CASSVKGGGYGYTF
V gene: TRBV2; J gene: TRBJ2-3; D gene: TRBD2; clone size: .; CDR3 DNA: TGTGCCAGCAGTACCGGACTAGCGGGAGCAGATACGCAGTATTTT; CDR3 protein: CASSTGLAGADTQYF
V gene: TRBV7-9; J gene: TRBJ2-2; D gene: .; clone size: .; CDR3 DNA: TGTGCCAGCAGCTTAGGATCTGGCACCGGGGAGCTGTTTTTT; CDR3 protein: CASSLGSGTGELFF
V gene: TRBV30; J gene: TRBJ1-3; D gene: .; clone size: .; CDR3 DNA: TGTGCCCTGGGGGGCGGAAACACCATATATTTT; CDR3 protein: CALGGGNTIYF
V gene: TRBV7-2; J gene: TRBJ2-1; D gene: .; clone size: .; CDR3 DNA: TGTGCCAGCAGCTTATCGCCCGTGCGGCACGATGAGCAGTTCTTC; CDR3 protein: CASSLSPVRHDEQFF
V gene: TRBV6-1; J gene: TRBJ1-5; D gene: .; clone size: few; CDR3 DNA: TGTGCCAGCCACGGGGGCGGTTCCTATCAGCCCCAGCATTTT; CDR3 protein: CASHGGGSYQPQHF
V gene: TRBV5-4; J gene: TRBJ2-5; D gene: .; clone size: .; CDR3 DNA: TGTGCCAGCAGCCGGGACCTTAGCCCCCAAGAGACCCAGTACTTC; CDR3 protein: CASSRDLSPQETQYF
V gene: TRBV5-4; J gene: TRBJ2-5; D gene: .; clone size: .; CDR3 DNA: TGTGCCAGCAGCTCTATGGAAGAGACCCAGTACTTC; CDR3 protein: CASSSMEETQYF
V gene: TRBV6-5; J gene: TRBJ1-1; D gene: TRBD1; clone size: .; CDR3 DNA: TGTGCCAGCAGTTACAGGGGGCTGGGCACTGAAGCTTTCTTT; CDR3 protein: CASSYRGLGTEAFF